These 18 T cell receptor beta chains were all obtained from the same sample, sequenced in a study of T cells after yellow fever vaccination. In TCRdb, the 5' RACE reads were re-called with MiXCR into one record per CDR3 protein. Of 100,000 to 150,000 distinct CDR3 sequences listed, roughly 8.2% are singletons. Sequenced material: CD8+ T cells sorted from PBMCs, taken on the day of the yellow fever booster vaccination. These receptor sequences come from a man aged 18 to 29 who received the YFV17D yellow fever vaccine.

The V call is TRBV12-3 or TRBV12-4, the J call TRBJ2-5; no reliable D call. CDR3 size: 14 residues. The germline V and J ends were trimmed by 6 bases and 2 bases, with 13 bases remaining between them. The CDR3 region has the DNA TGTGCCAGCAGGCACCCCCAGCGACAAGAGACCCAGTACTTC. Amino acid sequence: CASRHPQRQETQYF.

The V gene is TRBV10-3, the J gene TRBJ2-2, with D unclear. This CDR3 region has 13 residues. V was cut by 0 bases and J by 4 bases, with 3 bases left in between. Germline values: CDR1 ENHRY, CDR2 SYGVKD. The CDR3 coding sequence is TGTGCCATCAGTGAGTCAGTCACCGGGGAGCTGTTTTTT. This codes for CAISESVTGELFF.

As concerns this clonotype: One end of the junction varies from germline; a read error may be responsible. The V call is TRBV7-8, the J call TRBJ2-1, with TRBD1 as a possible D gene (5 bases). Germline loops: CDR1 SGHVS, CDR2 FQNEAQ. The CDR3 is 12 residues long. The CDR3 DNA is TGTGCCAGCAGCTGGGCAGGGAATGGGCAGTTCTTC. Protein: CASSWAGNGQFF. The full variable domain, its missing parts supplied by reference TRBV7-8 and TRBJ2-1, is GAGVSQSPRYKVAKRGQDVALRCDPISGHVSLFWYQQALGQGPEFLTYFQNEAQLDKSGLPSDRFFAERPEGSVSTLKIQRTQQEDSAVYLCASSWAGNGQFFGPGTRLTVL.

This clonotype was observed a few times. V usage is TRBV5-1 and J usage is TRBJ2-2; D is possibly TRBD1 (5 bases). Trimming took 1 base from V and 7 from J, leaving 11 bases between them. The CDR3 is 14 residues long. Germline CDR1 SGHRS, CDR2 YFSETQ. The CDR3 region is CASSLRQGGGELFF. CDR3 nucleotides: TGCGCCAGCAGCTTGCGTCAGGGTGGCGGGGAGCTGTTTTTT. The variable domain in full, with the rest retrieved from reference TRBV5-1 and TRBJ2-2, is KAGVTQTPRYLIKTRGQQVTLSCSPISGHRSVSWYQQTPGQGLQFLFEYFSETQRNKGNFPGRFSGRQFSNSRSEMNVSTLELGDSALYLCASSLRQGGGELFFGEGSRLTVL.

The genes are TRBV2 and TRBJ2-7; D is perhaps TRBD2 (6 bases). Germline loops: CDR1 SNHLY, CDR2 FYNNEI. CDR3 size: 13 residues. The V and J ends lost 2 bases and 7 bases respectively, with 12 bases between them. CDR3 loop: CASSEPSRGEQYF. CDR3 sequence (DNA): TGTGCCAGCAGTGAACCATCCCGGGGGGAGCAGTACTTC.

The chain employs TRBV27 and TRBJ1-5; D not certain. The CDR3 spans 14 residues. Germline values: CDR1 MNHEY, CDR2 SMNVEV (reference sequence). Trimming took 8 bases from V and 5 from J, leaving 16 bases between them. CDR3 nucleotide sequence: TGTGCCAGCTCTCCCGGCAGGTCTTATCAGCCCCAGCATTTT. Its protein is CASSPGRSYQPQHF.

V gene TRBV5-1 combines with J gene TRBJ2-7; TRBD2 is a possible D gene (5 bases). The CDR3 sequence is 14 residues long. The germline V gene has CDR1 SGHRS and CDR2 YFSETQ. Trimming removed 1 base from V and 2 bases from J, with 10 bases in between. The CDR3 spells CASSLTTRAYEQYF. The CDR3 coding sequence is TGCGCCAGCAGCTTGACTACGAGGGCCTACGAGCAGTACTTC.

The J gene is TRBJ1-2, the V gene TRBV6-6; 8 bases fit TRBD1. J lost 8 bases, V lost 6 bases, and 14 bases had no gene match. The CDR3 spans 15 residues. Germline CDR1 and CDR2: MNHNY and SVGAGI (reference sequence). Here the CDR3 DNA reads TGTGCCAGCAGATCGACACAGGGGGTCTTCGGGGGCTACACCTTC. It specifies CASRSTQGVFGGYTF.

This chain links TRBV5-4 with TRBJ1-1, with D possibly being TRBD1 (5 bases). The ends were cut back, 1 base at V and 7 bases at J, with 8 bases in the middle. Germline CDR1 is SGHNT and CDR2 is YYREEE (reference sequence). CDR3 length equals 12 residues. The CDR3: CASSLIGVEAFF. In DNA, the CDR3 is TGTGCCAGCAGCTTGATAGGGGTTGAAGCTTTCTTT.

In its sample, this clonotype was seen a few times. The germline gene is not matched at one end of the junction; a read error may be the cause. The gene calls are TRBV5-5 and TRBJ2-1; 7 bases agree with TRBD1. The CDR3 has 14 residues. Germline CDR1 reads SGHKS; CDR2 reads YYEKEE (reference sequence). DNA of the CDR3: TGTGCCAGGAGCCCGCCGGGACAGCACATTGAGGAGTTCTTC. Encoded protein: CARSPPGQHIEEFF.

The sample holds a few counts of this clonotype. V is TRBV6-5 and J is TRBJ2-1; D may be TRBD2 (6 bases). Germline CDR1 and CDR2: MNHEY and SVGAGI. Between the trimmed V and J ends, which lost 5 bases and 8 bases, there was a span of 13 bases. This CDR3 is 13 amino acids long. The CDR3 region has the DNA TGTGCCAGCAGTACTCTTGGCGGGGATGAGCAGTTCTTC. Translating gives CASSTLGGDEQFF.

This clonotype has just a few counts. V usage is TRBV4-2 and J usage is TRBJ2-7; perhaps TRBD1 as D (5 bases). The CDR3 extends over 15 amino acids. With 3 bases removed from V and 3 bases from J, the gap between germline ends came to 15 bases. The germline CDR1 and CDR2 sequences are LGHNA and YNFKEQ. The CDR3 here is CASSQTDSVFYEQYF. Written as DNA, the CDR3 is TGTGCCAGCAGCCAGACAGATTCGGTTTTCTACGAGCAGTACTTC.

This clonotype was picked up many times. This CDR3 reads CASSLMQGAETQYF. CDR3 DNA sequence: TGTGCCAGCAGCTTAATGCAGGGAGCGGAGACCCAGTACTTC. This chain connects TRBV7-2 to TRBJ2-5, with D perhaps assigned TRBD1 or TRBD2 (5 bases each). CDR3 size: 14 residues. Germline loops: CDR1 SGHTA, CDR2 FQGNSA. Trimming stripped 2 bases from V and 5 bases from J, with 12 bases between.

This clonotype was seen repeatedly, ten times or more. J is TRBJ2-7 and V is TRBV4-1; D is unclear. Trimming removed 3 bases from V and 6 bases from J, with 12 bases in between. This CDR3 region has 13 residues. CDR1 and CDR2 (germline): MGHRA, YSYEKL. CDR3 in DNA: TGCGCCAGCAGCCATCCCACTGAGGCCGAGCAGTACTTC. Residues: CASSHPTEAEQYF.

This chain uses TRBV7-9 with TRBJ1-5; 7 positions agree with TRBD1. Germline trimming cut 5 bases from V and 7 bases from J; bases unmatched to any gene: 11. CDR3 length equals 15 residues. The V gene's germline CDR1 is SEHNR and CDR2 FQNEAQ (reference sequence). The CDR3 sequence: CASSRGQLLDQPQHF. The DNA of the CDR3 is TGTGCCAGCAGCAGGGGACAGTTACTCGACCAGCCCCAGCATTTT.

This clonotype has just a few counts. The chain recombines TRBV3-1 with TRBJ2-5; D might be TRBD2 (7 bases). This CDR3 spans 13 amino acids. The V end was cut by 7 bases, the J end by 5 bases, with 14 bases between. Germline CDR1 reads LGHDT; CDR2 reads YNNKEL (reference sequence). The CDR3 coding sequence is TGTGCCAGCACCTGGGGGGGGCCTGAGACCCAGTACTTC. It is translated as CASTWGGPETQYF.

This clonotype was seen a few times. The rearrangement links TRBV6-1 to TRBJ1-1; the D gene is possibly TRBD1 (6 bases). The CDR3 consists of 19 residues. The V gene's germline CDR1 is MNHNS and CDR2 SASEGT. Trimming removed 5 bases at V and 1 base at J, with 26 bases between. CDR3 loop: CASSTQTNREVRWNTEAFF. The CDR3 region has the DNA TGTGCCAGCAGTACTCAAACCAACAGGGAGGTTCGGTGGAACACTGAAGCTTTCTTT.

This clonotype was seen a few times. J is TRBJ2-3 and V is TRBV4-1; TRBD2 agrees at 11 bases. This CDR3 is 18 amino acids long. Germline V gene lookup returns CDR1 MGHRA and CDR2 YSYEKL. The V and J ends lost 1 base and 2 bases, in that order; junction bases with no gene match: 8. The CDR3 region is CASSQARGTSGFTDTQYF. Written as DNA, the CDR3 is TGCGCCAGCAGCCAAGCGAGAGGGACTAGCGGCTTCACAGATACGCAGTATTTT.